This T cell receptor beta chain was identified in a study of OX40 agonist ivuxolimab in advanced cancers. About the research overall: Dose-escalation cases comprised hepatocellular carcinoma, melanoma, renal cell or head and neck cancer.

TCRdb's table, derived via immunoSEQ multiplex PCR, lists solely in-frame clones and lacks some. Among around 65,000 clones, about nine tenths were seen once, and the ten largest hold less than 0.3%. A history of autoimmune disease or systemic immunosuppression excluded patients. Overall study findings and caveats: Determination of antigen specificity was not performed for the expanded peripheral T cells.

As regards this clone: The antigen remains undetermined.

This CDR3 is 13 amino acids long. Trimming stripped 3 bases from V and 0 bases from J, with 5 bases between. Germline V gene lookup returns CDR1 MNHEY and CDR2 SMNVEV (reference sequence). The sample in question was CD4+ or CD8+ T cells sorted from blood, obtained in a trial of the OX40 agonist ivuxolimab. The TCR was taken from an adult with an advanced solid tumor such as melanoma, head and neck, liver or kidney cancer. The V call is TRBV27, the J call TRBJ1-1; D is ambiguous. CDR3: CASSLEVNTEAFF. DNA for the CDR3: TGTGCCAGCAGTTTGGAGGTGAACACTGAAGCTTTCTTT.